One and the same sample provided the 17 T cell receptor beta chains below, sequenced in a study of beta chain features in type 1 diabetes. Expressed TCRB transcripts got sequenced, as all isolated RNA was reverse transcribed. This table comes from immunoSEQ multiplex PCR, and its TCRdb copy is limited to in-frame clones, with some not included. The data show 300,000 or so clones, with about 13% seen just once and 0.015% held by the top ten. Their cognate antigens are unknown. Study results and limitations: TCRB CDR3s from Type 1 diabetes patients were moderately but significantly shorter in all four CD4+ subsets.

The sample taken for sequencing was naive CD4+ T cells from blood. These receptor sequences come from a woman aged 18 to 35 with type 1 diabetes.

The chain has TRBV7-3 and TRBJ2-1; 8 bases fit TRBD2. From germline, CDR1 is SGHTA and CDR2 FQGTGA. This CDR3 has 15 residues. The J segment lost 9 bases and the V segment lost 5 bases, leaving 12 bases of the junction unmatched. CDR3 bases: TGTGCCAGCAGCGCGCCTACCCTGACTAGCGCTGAGCAGTTCTTC. Protein: CASSAPTLTSAEQFF.

This clone was seen more than once but under ten times. The V gene is TRBV7-2, the J gene TRBJ2-1, with unresolved D. The CDR3 runs 11 residues. Germline V gives CDR1 SGHTA, CDR2 FQGNSA. Between the trimmed V and J ends, which lost 0 bases and 8 bases, there was a span of 2 bases. The CDR3 nucleotides read TGTGCCAGCAGCTTAGCCTATGAGCAGTTCTTC. Translating it yields CASSLAYEQFF. Drawing the rest from reference TRBV7-2 and TRBJ2-1, the complete variable domain is GAGVSQSPSNKVTEKGKDVELRCDPISGHTALYWYRQSLGQGLEFLIYFQGNSAPDKSGLPSDRFSAERTGGSVSTLTIQRTQQEDSAVYLCASSLAYEQFFGPGTRLTVL.

The V and J genes are TRBV7-3 and TRBJ2-5, with TRBD1 matching over 9 bases. This CDR3 spans 16 amino acids. Trimming took 1 base from V and 5 from J; bases not matched to a gene: 8. Germline-derived CDR1 and CDR2 are SGHTA and FQGTGA. The CDR3 is CASSLMGTGIRETQYF. The CDR3 nucleotides are TGTGCCAGCAGCTTAATGGGGACAGGGATTCGGGAGACCCAGTACTTC.

The rearrangement joins TRBV2 to TRBJ2-7; a weak D match, TRBD2 (6 bases). The CDR3 loop spans 15 amino acids. The germline V gene has CDR1 SNHLY and CDR2 FYNNEI. V was cut by 9 bases and J by 0 bases, with 18 bases left in between. The CDR3 is CASRNTGTRSYEQYV. CDR3 sequence (DNA): TGTGCCAGTCGCAACACCGGGACTCGCTCCTACGAGCAGTACGTC.

This chain joins TRBV11-2 and TRBJ1-5; unclear D gene. This CDR3 is 15 amino acids long. Germline loops: CDR1 SGHAT, CDR2 FQNNGV. Trimming cost V 0 bases and J 3 bases, with 9 bases left between them. The CDR3 coding sequence is TGTGCCAGCAGCTTAGAGGGCCGTTACAATCAGCCCCAGCATTTT. Amino acid sequence: CASSLEGRYNQPQHF. The full variable domain, its missing parts supplied by reference TRBV11-2 and TRBJ1-5, is EAGVAQSPRYKIIEKRQSVAFWCNPISGHATLYWYQQILGQGPKLLIQFQNNGVVDDSQLPKDRFSAERLKGVDSTLKIQPAKLEDSAVYLCASSLEGRYNQPQHFGDGTRLSIL.

The chain employs TRBV9 and TRBJ1-1; the D is unclear. The CDR3 extends over 14 amino acids. Germline CDR1 and CDR2: SGDLS and YYNGEE. Deletions cut 4 bases from V and 4 bases from J, with 14 bases between. The CDR3 nucleotides are TGTGCCAGCAGCCCTATTCTAGGAGGCACTGAAGCTTTCTTT. Translated, it gives CASSPILGGTEAFF.

The chain uses TRBV7-2 and TRBJ2-1; TRBD2 is a possible D gene (6 bases). Germline values: CDR1 SGHTA, CDR2 FQGNSA. V was cut by 3 bases and J by 6 bases, with 12 bases left in between. CDR3 length equals 14 residues. CDR3 protein: CASSFRPGGNEQFF. The CDR3 DNA is TGTGCCAGCAGCTTTCGCCCCGGGGGCAATGAGCAGTTCTTC.

Concerning this clone itself: Other DNA sequences in the sample encode the same CDR3. The V gene is TRBV27, the J gene TRBJ1-2; the D gene is possibly TRBD1 (5 bases). Trimming removed 5 bases from V and 4 bases from J, with 14 bases in between. This CDR3 region has 14 residues. From germline, CDR1 is MNHEY and CDR2 SMNVEV (reference sequence). CDR3 DNA: TGTGCCAGCAGTCCCCGGACGGGGGGCTATGGCTACACCTTC. This encodes CASSPRTGGYGYTF.

This clone was counted only a few times. This chain connects TRBV11-3 to TRBJ2-7; D call uncertain. V shed 2 bases and J shed 3 bases, with 14 bases lying between them. The CDR3 extends over 15 amino acids. Germline assignment: CDR1 SGHNT and CDR2 YENEEA. This chain's CDR3 is CASSLLPGLNYEQYV. Here the CDR3 DNA reads TGTGCCAGCAGCTTACTTCCCGGCCTTAACTACGAGCAGTACGTC.

V and J are TRBV18 and TRBJ2-7, with unresolved D. V was shortened by 2 bases and J by 6 bases, with 11 bases between the two germline ends. Per the germline V gene, CDR1 is KGHSH and CDR2 is LQKENI. CDR3 length: 13 amino acids. The chain's CDR3 is CASSPTTLGEQYV. The CDR3 nucleotides read TGTGCCAGCTCACCAACAACTTTGGGCGAGCAGTACGTC.

This clone was found a few times. J is TRBJ2-1 and V is TRBV19, with D possibly TRBD2 on 6 matching bases. The germline CDR1 and CDR2 sequences are LNHDA and SQIVND (reference sequence). There are 20 residues in the CDR3. Trimming took 0 bases from V and 2 from J, leaving 23 bases between them. The DNA of the CDR3 is TGTGCCAGTAGTATAGATATCCGTTTAAGCGGGTCGCCGGCCTACAATGAGCAGTTCTTC. Translated: CASSIDIRLSGSPAYNEQFF.

The DNA for the CDR3 is TGCGCCAGCAGCTTGGAAGGCGGGAGTGGGCAGTTCTTC. Protein sequence: CASSLEGGSGQFF. The V call is TRBV5-1, the J call TRBJ2-1, with 7 bases identical to TRBD2. Per germline, CDR1 SGHRS and CDR2 YFSETQ. This CDR3 spans 13 amino acids. Trimming took 0 bases from V and 12 from J; bases not matched to a gene: 6.

This sequence joins TRBV9 and TRBJ2-7; 8 bases line up with TRBD2. The CDR3 length is 15 residues. Trimming took 4 bases from V and 1 from J; bases not matched to a gene: 7. Germline CDR1 reads SGDLS; CDR2 reads YYNGEE. Here the CDR3 reads CASSPEGTRSYEQYF. Written as DNA, the CDR3 is TGTGCCAGCAGCCCAGAGGGGACTAGGTCCTACGAGCAGTACTTC.

This chain joins TRBV19 and TRBJ2-3; 7 bases line up with TRBD2. Trimming removed 6 bases from V and 0 bases from J; junction bases left unmatched: 6. Germline V gene sequence: CDR1 LNHDA, CDR2 SQIVND (reference sequence). This CDR3 contains 15 residues. Written as DNA, the CDR3 is TGTGCCAGTAGGATGAGCGGGATTAGCACAGATACGCAGTATTTT. Its protein is CASRMSGISTDTQYF.

The gene calls are TRBV30 and TRBJ2-7; TRBD1 matches at 7 bases. Germline trimming cut 2 bases from V and 2 bases from J; bases unmatched to any gene: 3. Germline-derived CDR1 and CDR2 are GTSNPN and SVGIG (reference sequence). The CDR3 has 13 amino acids. DNA of the CDR3: TGTGCCTGGAGTCCTGGACAGGCCTACGAGCAGTACTTC. As protein: CAWSPGQAYEQYF. The whole variable domain, filled in from reference TRBV30 and TRBJ2-7, reads SQTIHQWPATLVQPVGSPLSLECTVEGTSNPNLYWYRQAAGRGLQLLFYSVGIGQISSEVPQNLSASRPQDRQFILSSKKLLLSDSGFYLCAWSPGQAYEQYFGPGTRLTVT.

The J gene is TRBJ1-5, the V gene TRBV2, with 7 bases identical to TRBD1. Trimming at V came to 5 bases and at J to 6 bases, leaving 7 bases not matched to a gene. Germline V gene sequence: CDR1 SNHLY, CDR2 FYNNEI. This CDR3 is 14 amino acids long. This CDR3 reads CASSLTGSGQPQHF. In DNA form, the CDR3 reads TGTGCCAGCAGTCTGACAGGGTCGGGTCAGCCCCAGCATTTT.

This clone has more than one count but fewer than ten. The chain recombines TRBV29-1 with TRBJ1-1; TRBD1 aligns across 7 bases. Unmatched junction bases numbered 6, after V lost 7 bases and J lost 1 base. The germline CDR1 and CDR2 sequences are SQVTM and ANQGSEA. The CDR3 extends over 13 amino acids. CDR3 sequence: CSAATGRNTEAFF. CDR3 nucleotide sequence: TGCAGCGCCGCGACAGGGAGGAACACTGAAGCTTTCTTT.